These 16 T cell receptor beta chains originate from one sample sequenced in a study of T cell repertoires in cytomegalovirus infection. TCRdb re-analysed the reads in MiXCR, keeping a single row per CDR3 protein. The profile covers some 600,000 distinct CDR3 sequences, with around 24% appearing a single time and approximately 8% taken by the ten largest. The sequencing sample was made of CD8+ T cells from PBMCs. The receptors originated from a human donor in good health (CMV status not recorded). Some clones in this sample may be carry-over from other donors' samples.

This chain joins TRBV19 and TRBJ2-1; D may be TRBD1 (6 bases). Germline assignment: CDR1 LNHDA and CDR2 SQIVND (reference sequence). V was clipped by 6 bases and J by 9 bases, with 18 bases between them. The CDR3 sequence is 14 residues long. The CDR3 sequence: CASRQGLAISEQFF. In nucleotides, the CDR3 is TGTGCCAGTAGGCAGGGGCTGGCAATTAGTGAGCAGTTCTTC.

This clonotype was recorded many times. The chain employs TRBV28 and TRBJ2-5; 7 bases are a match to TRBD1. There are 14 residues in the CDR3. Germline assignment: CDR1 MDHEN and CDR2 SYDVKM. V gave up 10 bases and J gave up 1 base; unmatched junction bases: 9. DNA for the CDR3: TGTGCCATCACTCAGGACAGGCTCCAAGAGACCCAGTACTTC. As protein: CAITQDRLQETQYF.

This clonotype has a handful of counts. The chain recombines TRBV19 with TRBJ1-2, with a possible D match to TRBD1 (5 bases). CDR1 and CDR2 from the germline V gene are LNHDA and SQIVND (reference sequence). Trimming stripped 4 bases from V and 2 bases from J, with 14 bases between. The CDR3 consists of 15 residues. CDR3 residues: CASSTYLQGNYGYTF. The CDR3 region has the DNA TGTGCCAGTAGTACCTACTTGCAGGGAAACTATGGCTACACCTTC.

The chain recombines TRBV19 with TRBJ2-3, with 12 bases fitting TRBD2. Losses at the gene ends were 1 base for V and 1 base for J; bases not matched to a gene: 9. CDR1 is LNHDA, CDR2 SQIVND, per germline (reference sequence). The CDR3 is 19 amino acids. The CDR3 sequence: CASSIGETSGGNGTDTQYF. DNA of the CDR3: TGTGCCAGTAGTATAGGAGAGACTAGCGGGGGAAATGGCACAGATACGCAGTATTTT.

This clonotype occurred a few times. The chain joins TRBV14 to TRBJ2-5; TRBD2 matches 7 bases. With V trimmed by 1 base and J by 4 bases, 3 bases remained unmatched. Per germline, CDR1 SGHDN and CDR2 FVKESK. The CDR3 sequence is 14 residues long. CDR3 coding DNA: TGTGCCAGCAGCCAAGGCGGGGGTATAGAGACCCAGTACTTC. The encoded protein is CASSQGGGIETQYF.

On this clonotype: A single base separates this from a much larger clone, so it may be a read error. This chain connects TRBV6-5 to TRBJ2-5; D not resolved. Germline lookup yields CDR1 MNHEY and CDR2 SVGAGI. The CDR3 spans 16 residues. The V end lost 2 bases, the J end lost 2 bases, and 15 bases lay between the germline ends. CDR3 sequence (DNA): TGTGCCAGCAGTTACCGGGCCTGGATCAAACAAGAGACCCAGTACTTC. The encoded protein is CASSYRAWIKQETQYF.

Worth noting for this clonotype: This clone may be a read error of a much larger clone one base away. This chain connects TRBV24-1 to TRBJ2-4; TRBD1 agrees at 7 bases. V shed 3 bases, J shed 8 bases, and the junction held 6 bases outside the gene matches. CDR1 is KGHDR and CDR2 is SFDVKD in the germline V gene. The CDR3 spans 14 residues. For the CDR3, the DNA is TGTGCCACCAGTGATGCAGACAGGGCGGACATTCAGTACTTC. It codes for CATSDADRADIQYF.

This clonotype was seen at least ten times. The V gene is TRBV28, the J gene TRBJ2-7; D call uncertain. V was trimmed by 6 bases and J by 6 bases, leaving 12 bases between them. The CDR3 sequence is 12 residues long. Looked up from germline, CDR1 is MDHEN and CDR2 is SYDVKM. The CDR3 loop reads CASSVGLGEQYF. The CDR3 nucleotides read TGTGCCAGCAGCGTAGGGCTCGGCGAGCAGTACTTC.

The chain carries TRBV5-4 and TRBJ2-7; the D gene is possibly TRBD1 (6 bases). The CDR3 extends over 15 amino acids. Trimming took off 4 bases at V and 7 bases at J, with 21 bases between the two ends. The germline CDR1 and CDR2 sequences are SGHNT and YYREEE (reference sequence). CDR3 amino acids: CASSPEWGRLGEQYF. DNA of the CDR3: TGTGCCAGCAGCCCAGAGTGGGGGCGCTTGGGGGAGCAGTACTTC. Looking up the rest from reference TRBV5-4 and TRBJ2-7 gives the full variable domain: ETGVTQSPTHLIKTRGQQVTLRCSSQSGHNTVSWYQQALGQGPQFIFQYYREEENGRGNFPPRFSGLQFPNYSSELNVNALELDDSALYLCASSPEWGRLGEQYFGPGTRLTVT.

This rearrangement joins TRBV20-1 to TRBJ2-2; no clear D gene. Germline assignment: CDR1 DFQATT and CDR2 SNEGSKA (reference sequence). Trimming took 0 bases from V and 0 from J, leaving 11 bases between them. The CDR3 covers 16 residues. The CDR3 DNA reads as TGCAGTGCTAGAGATTTTGTGCACCCGAACACCGGGGAGCTGTTTTTT. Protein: CSARDFVHPNTGELFF.

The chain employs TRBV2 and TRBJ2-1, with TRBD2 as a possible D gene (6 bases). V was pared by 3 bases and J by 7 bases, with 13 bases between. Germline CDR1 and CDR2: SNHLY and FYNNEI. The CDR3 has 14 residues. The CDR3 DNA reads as TGTGCCAGCAGTGATGGCGGGGACCAGAATGAGCAGTTCTTC. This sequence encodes CASSDGGDQNEQFF.

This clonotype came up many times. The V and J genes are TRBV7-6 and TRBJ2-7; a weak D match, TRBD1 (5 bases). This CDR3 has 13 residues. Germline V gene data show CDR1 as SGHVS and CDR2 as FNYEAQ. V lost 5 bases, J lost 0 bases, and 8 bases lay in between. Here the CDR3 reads CASSQDISYEQYF. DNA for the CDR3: TGTGCCAGCAGCCAGGACATCTCCTACGAGCAGTACTTC.

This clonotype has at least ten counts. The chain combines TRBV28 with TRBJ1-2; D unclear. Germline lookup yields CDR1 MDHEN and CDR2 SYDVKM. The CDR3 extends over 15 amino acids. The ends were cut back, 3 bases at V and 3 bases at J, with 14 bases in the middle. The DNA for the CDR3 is TGTGCCAGCAGTTTTAAACAGACCTTCCACTATGGCTACACCTTC. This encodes CASSFKQTFHYGYTF.

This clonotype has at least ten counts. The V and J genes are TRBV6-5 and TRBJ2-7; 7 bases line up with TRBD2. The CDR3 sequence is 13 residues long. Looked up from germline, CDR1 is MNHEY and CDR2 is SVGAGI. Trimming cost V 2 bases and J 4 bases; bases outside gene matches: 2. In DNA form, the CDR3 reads TGTGCCAGCAGTTACAGGGAGGGATACGAGCAGTACGTC. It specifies CASSYREGYEQYV.

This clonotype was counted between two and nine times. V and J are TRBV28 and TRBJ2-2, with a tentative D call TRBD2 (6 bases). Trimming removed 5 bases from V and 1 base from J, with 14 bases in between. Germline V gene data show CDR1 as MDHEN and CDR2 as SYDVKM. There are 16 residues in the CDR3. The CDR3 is CASSLRDLLNTGELFF. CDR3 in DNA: TGTGCCAGCAGTCTGCGGGACTTACTGAACACCGGGGAGCTGTTTTTT.

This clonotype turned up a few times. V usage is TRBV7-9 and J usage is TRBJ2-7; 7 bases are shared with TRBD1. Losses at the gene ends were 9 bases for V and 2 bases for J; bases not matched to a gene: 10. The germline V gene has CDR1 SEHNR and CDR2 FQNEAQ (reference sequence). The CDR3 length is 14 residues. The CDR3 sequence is CASRGQTYPYEQYF. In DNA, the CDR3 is TGTGCCAGTCGGGGACAGACTTATCCCTACGAGCAGTACTTC.